A selection of T cell receptor beta chains follows, all from one sample in a study of PD-1 blockade in classical Hodgkin lymphoma. Assay used: immunoSEQ multiplex PCR; TCRdb lists only in-frame clones, some missing. The data contain 46,000 or so clones, roughly 80% of them singletons. This specimen consisted of peripheral blood mononuclear cells (PBMCs), obtained before the second cycle of nivolumab. Receptor source: a human donor with classical Hodgkin lymphoma. CDR3s include the opening cysteine and the closing phenylalanine or tryptophan. The D gene is left open where the match is weak. Clone size is not always given. Where it is, it says once, few, many or a class for expanded clones.

D: NA; V: TRBV5-4; size: NA; J: TRBJ1-2; length: 13; CDR3: CASSHRVDYGYTF; DNA: TGTGCCAGCAGCCACAGGGTTGACTATGGCTACACCTTC
D: TRBD1; V: TRBV2; size: many; J: TRBJ1-1; length: 15; CDR3: CASNEQGGYVTEAFF; DNA: TGTGCCAGCAATGAACAGGGGGGGTACGTCACTGAAGCTTTCTTT
D: NA; V: TRBV27; size: NA; J: TRBJ2-1; length: 13; CDR3: CASSWRASNEQFF; DNA: TGTGCCAGCAGTTGGAGGGCGTCGAATGAGCAGTTCTTC
D: NA; V: TRBV4-1; size: NA; J: TRBJ2-7; length: 16; CDR3: CASSQDSASQIHEQYF; DNA: TGCGCCAGCAGCCAAGATTCTGCCAGCCAGATCCACGAGCAGTACTTC
D: NA; V: TRBV12-5; size: NA; J: TRBJ2-3; length: 14; CDR3: CASGPGQGGDTQYF; DNA: TGTGCTAGTGGCCCGGGACAAGGGGGAGATACGCAGTATTTT
D: NA; V: TRBV15; size: NA; J: TRBJ2-1; length: 15; CDR3: CATSRGNGGHNEQFF; DNA: TGTGCCACCAGCAGAGGGAACGGCGGCCACAATGAGCAGTTCTTC
D: NA; V: TRBV19; size: NA; J: TRBJ1-1; length: 14; CDR3: CASSTARANTEAFF; DNA: TGTGCCAGTAGTACTGCCAGGGCTAACACTGAAGCTTTCTTT
D: NA; V: TRBV7-2; size: once; J: TRBJ1-2; length: 16; CDR3: CASSVTGPPYNYGYTF; DNA: TGTGCCAGCAGCGTTACAGGCCCTCCTTATAACTATGGCTACACCTTC
D: NA; V: TRBV2; size: NA; J: TRBJ2-2; length: 15; CDR3: CASSVGQSFTGELFF; DNA: TGTGCCAGCAGTGTAGGGCAAAGTTTCACCGGGGAGCTGTTTTTT
D: TRBD1; V: TRBV28; size: NA; J: TRBJ1-5; length: 13; CDR3: CASSSTGARPQHF; DNA: TGTGCCAGCAGTTCAACAGGGGCTCGTCCCCAGCATTTT
D: NA; V: TRBV6-5; size: NA; J: TRBJ1-1; length: 14; CDR3: CASSYSVGLAEAFF; DNA: TGTGCCAGCAGTTACTCGGTAGGGTTGGCTGAAGCTTTCTTT
D: NA; V: TRBV11-2; size: NA; J: TRBJ2-3; length: 14; CDR3: CASSWGVIADTQYF; DNA: TGTGCCAGCAGCTGGGGGGTTATAGCAGATACGCAGTATTTT
D: NA; V: TRBV5-8; size: NA; J: TRBJ1-5; length: 16; CDR3: CASSLDDRQPYQPQHF; DNA: TGTGCCAGCAGCTTAGATGACAGACAGCCTTATCAGCCCCAGCATTTT
D: NA; V: TRBV9; size: NA; J: TRBJ1-2; length: 15; CDR3: CASSPVRNPNYGYTF; DNA: TGTGCCAGCAGCCCCGTGCGGAACCCTAACTATGGCTACACCTTC
D: TRBD2; V: TRBV9; size: NA; J: TRBJ2-3; length: 20; CDR3: CASSVEASGGRGVSTDTQYF; DNA: TGTGCCAGCAGCGTAGAGGCTAGCGGGGGAAGGGGTGTGAGCACAGATACGCAGTATTTT
D: NA; V: TRBV11-1; size: NA; J: TRBJ1-2; length: 12; CDR3: CASSLVGGIYTF; DNA: TGTGCCAGCAGCTTAGTTGGGGGTATCTACACCTTC
D: TRBD2; V: TRBV6-1; size: once; J: TRBJ2-1; length: 13; CDR3: CASSENLAGEQFF; DNA: TGTGCCAGCAGTGAAAACCTAGCGGGGGAGCAGTTCTTC
D: NA; V: TRBV14; size: NA; J: TRBJ1-1; length: 14; CDR3: CASSQGRWDTEAFF; DNA: TGTGCCAGCAGCCAAGGACGGTGGGACACTGAAGCTTTCTTT
D: NA; V: TRBV5-4; size: NA; J: TRBJ2-2; length: 15; CDR3: CASSLAEMNTGELFF; DNA: TGTGCCAGCAGCTTAGCCGAGATGAACACCGGGGAGCTGTTTTTT
D: NA; V: TRBV20-1; size: few; J: TRBJ2-7; length: 11; CDR3: CSARLRMGQYF; DNA: TGCAGTGCTAGACTCCGAATGGGGCAGTACTTC
D: TRBD1; V: TRBV5-1; size: NA; J: TRBJ1-4; length: 17; CDR3: CASSLGRGFATNEKLFF; DNA: TGCGCCAGCAGCTTGGGCAGGGGGTTTGCAACTAATGAAAAACTGTTTTTT
D: TRBD2; V: TRBV27; size: NA; J: TRBJ2-2; length: 14; CDR3: CASNELAGAGELFF; DNA: TGTGCCAGCAATGAGCTAGCGGGAGCCGGGGAGCTGTTTTTT
D: TRBD1; V: TRBV27; size: few; J: TRBJ2-7; length: 17; CDR3: CASNDGPDRGRFGEQYF; DNA: TGTGCCAGCAACGATGGCCCAGACAGGGGGCGCTTTGGGGAGCAGTACTTC
D: NA; V: TRBV6-1; size: NA; J: TRBJ1-3; length: 15; CDR3: CASWGRDFSGNTIYF; DNA: TGTGCCAGCTGGGGCAGGGACTTTTCTGGAAACACCATATATTTT
D: TRBD1; V: TRBV27; size: NA; J: TRBJ2-2; length: 15; CDR3: CASSLRPGGTGELFF; DNA: TGTGCCAGCAGTTTACGGCCAGGGGGCACCGGGGAGCTGTTTTTT
D: NA; V: TRBV11-2; size: NA; J: TRBJ2-7; length: 12; CDR3: CASSLGFYEQYF; DNA: TGTGCCAGCAGCCTGGGCTTCTACGAGCAGTACTTC
D: NA; V: TRBV12-5; size: NA; J: TRBJ1-1; length: 13; CDR3: CASGLMGDTEAFF; DNA: TGTGCTAGTGGTTTGATGGGGGACACTGAAGCTTTCTTT
D: NA; V: TRBV9; size: NA; J: TRBJ1-1; length: 16; CDR3: CASSPPGALRGTEAFF; DNA: TGTGCCAGCAGCCCCCCCGGGGCTCTCCGTGGGACTGAAGCTTTCTTT
D: NA; V: TRBV7-2; size: NA; J: TRBJ2-7; length: 12; CDR3: CASSTRPYEQYF; DNA: TGTGCCAGCAGCACCCGCCCCTACGAGCAGTACTTC
D: NA; V: TRBV5-1; size: NA; J: TRBJ1-1; length: 14; CDR3: CASSLRDAGDEAFF; DNA: TGCGCCAGCAGCTTGAGGGATGCAGGGGATGAAGCTTTCTTT
D: NA; V: TRBV6-6; size: NA; J: TRBJ1-5; length: 15; CDR3: CASSYPSAGAQPQHF; DNA: TGTGCCAGCAGTTACCCCTCGGCAGGGGCTCAGCCCCAGCATTTT
D: NA; V: TRBV7-3; size: NA; J: TRBJ2-1; length: 15; CDR3: CASSAGAGHYNEQFF; DNA: TGTGCCAGCAGCGCCGGAGCGGGCCACTACAATGAGCAGTTCTTC
D: NA; V: TRBV5-4; size: once; J: TRBJ2-1; length: 15; CDR3: CASSLAPGGRNEQFF; DNA: TGTGCCAGCAGCTTGGCACCGGGTGGGCGCAATGAGCAGTTCTTC
D: NA; V: TRBV7-3; size: NA; J: TRBJ1-5; length: 13; CDR3: CASSSTGNQPQHF; DNA: TGTGCCAGCAGCTCGACCGGCAATCAGCCCCAGCATTTT
D: NA; V: TRBV5-1; size: NA; J: TRBJ2-5; length: 14; CDR3: CASSYSKPQETQYF; DNA: TGCGCCAGCAGTTACTCTAAACCCCAAGAGACCCAGTACTTC
D: TRBD2; V: TRBV28; size: NA; J: TRBJ2-3; length: 15; CDR3: CASSRGLAGTDTQYF; DNA: TGTGCCAGCAGCCGAGGACTAGCGGGGACAGATACGCAGTATTTT
D: TRBD2; V: TRBV7-2; size: few; J: TRBJ2-1; length: 18; CDR3: CASSPGGRGISSYNEQFF; DNA: TGTGCCAGCAGCCCTGGAGGGCGGGGGATTAGCTCCTACAATGAGCAGTTCTTC
D: NA; V: TRBV2; size: NA; J: TRBJ2-1; length: 12; CDR3: CASSSPINEQFF; DNA: TGTGCCAGCAGTTCTCCAATCAATGAGCAGTTCTTC
D: TRBD2; V: TRBV27; size: NA; J: TRBJ2-2; length: 15; CDR3: CASSLSGGAAGELFF; DNA: TGTGCCAGCAGTTTAAGCGGGGGGGCAGCCGGGGAGCTGTTTTTT
D: NA; V: TRBV7-6; size: NA; J: TRBJ1-6; length: 15; CDR3: CASSARDGYNSPLHF; DNA: TGTGCCAGCAGCGCCCGGGACGGGTATAATTCACCCCTCCACTTT
D: NA; V: TRBV6-5; size: NA; J: TRBJ1-4; length: 12; CDR3: CASSYSMGKLFF; DNA: TGTGCCAGCAGTTATTCGATGGGAAAACTGTTTTTT
D: NA; V: TRBV10-3; size: NA; J: TRBJ2-2; length: 14; CDR3: CAIRNYSFTGELFF; DNA: TGTGCCATCAGGAATTACAGCTTCACCGGGGAGCTGTTTTTT
D: TRBD2; V: TRBV5-4; size: NA; J: TRBJ2-3; length: 16; CDR3: CASSLAGGLEVDTQYF; DNA: TGTGCCAGCAGCTTGGCCGGTGGACTAGAGGTAGATACGCAGTATTTT